This T cell receptor (beta chain) was retrieved from a study of Graves' ophthalmopathy and Graves' hyperthyroidism. As regards this clonotype: Being one base from a much bigger clone, this may be a read error.

Ophthalmopathic donors had moderate-to-severe activity, CAS ≥3 and NOSPECS ≥4, with disease that had lasted under 3 months. Amplification of the TCR beta CDR3 regions used RNA transcripts (as template). First-round RT-PCR with HTBI primers preceded a second-round multiplex PCR. One entry per CDR3 protein, called by TCRdb with MiXCR from the multiplex PCR reads. The profile shows hundreds of thousands of distinct CDR3 sequences, 40% of them singletons. From germline, CDR1 is SEHNR and CDR2 FQNEAQ (reference sequence). Trimming left V 5 bases short and J 2 bases short, with 10 bases between. This CDR3 region has 13 residues.

The sequencing input was peripheral blood. This sequence originates from an adult man with Graves' ophthalmopathy. The rearrangement links TRBV7-9 to TRBJ2-7; D gene ambiguous. CDR3 sequence: CASSLQFTYEQYF. The CDR3 DNA follows: TGTGCCAGCAGCCTACAGTTCACCTACGAGCAGTACTTC.